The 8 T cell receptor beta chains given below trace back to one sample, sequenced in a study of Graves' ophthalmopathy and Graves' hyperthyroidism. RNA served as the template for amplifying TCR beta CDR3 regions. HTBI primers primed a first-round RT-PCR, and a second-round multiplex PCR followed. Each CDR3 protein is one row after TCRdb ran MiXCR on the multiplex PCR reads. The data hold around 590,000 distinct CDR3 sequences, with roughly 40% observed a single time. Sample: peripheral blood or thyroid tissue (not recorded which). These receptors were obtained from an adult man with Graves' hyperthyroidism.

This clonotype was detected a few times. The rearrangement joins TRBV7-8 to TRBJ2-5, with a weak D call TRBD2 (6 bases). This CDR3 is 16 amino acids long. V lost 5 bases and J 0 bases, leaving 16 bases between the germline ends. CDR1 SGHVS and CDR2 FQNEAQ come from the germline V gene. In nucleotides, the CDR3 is TGTGCCAGCAGCCGCCGGGGGATATCGAACCAAGAGACCCAGTACTTC. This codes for CASSRRGISNQETQYF.

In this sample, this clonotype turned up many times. CDR3 nucleotide sequence: TGCAGTGCTAGAGGGCAGACAGGGGGCGTTGGTCAGCCCCAGCATTTT. This gives the protein CSARGQTGGVGQPQHF. The chain has TRBV20-1 and TRBJ1-5; TRBD1 matches at 10 bases. Germline CDR1 is DFQATT and CDR2 is SNEGSKA (reference sequence). The CDR3 has 16 amino acids. The V segment lost 1 base and the J segment 6 bases; nucleotides outside the gene matches: 9.

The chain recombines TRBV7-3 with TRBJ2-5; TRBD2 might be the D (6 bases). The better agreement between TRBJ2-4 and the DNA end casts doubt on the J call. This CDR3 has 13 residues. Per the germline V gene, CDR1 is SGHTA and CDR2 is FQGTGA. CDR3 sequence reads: CASSLIGRGIQYF. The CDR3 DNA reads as TGTGCCAGCAGCTTAATCGGGCGGGGCATTCAGTACTTC.

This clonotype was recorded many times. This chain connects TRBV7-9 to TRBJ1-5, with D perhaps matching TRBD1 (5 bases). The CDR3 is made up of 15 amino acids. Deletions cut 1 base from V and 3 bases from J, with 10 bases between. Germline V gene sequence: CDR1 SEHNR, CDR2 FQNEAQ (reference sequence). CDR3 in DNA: TGTGCCAGCAGCTTAGGCCCAGGGTTCAATCAGCCCCAGCATTTT. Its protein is CASSLGPGFNQPQHF.

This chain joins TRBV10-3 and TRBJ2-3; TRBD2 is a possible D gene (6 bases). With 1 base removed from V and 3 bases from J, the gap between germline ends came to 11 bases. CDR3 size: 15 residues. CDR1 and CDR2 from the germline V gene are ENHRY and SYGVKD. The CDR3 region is CAISEFSGTTDTQYF. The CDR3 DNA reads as TGTGCCATCAGTGAGTTTAGCGGAACTACAGATACGCAGTATTTT.

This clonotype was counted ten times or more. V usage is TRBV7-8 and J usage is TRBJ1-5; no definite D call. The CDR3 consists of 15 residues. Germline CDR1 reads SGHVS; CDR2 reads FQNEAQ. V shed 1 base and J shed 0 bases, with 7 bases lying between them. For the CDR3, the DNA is TGTGCCAGCAGCTTAGTTGGGCTTAGCAATCAGCCCCAGCATTTT. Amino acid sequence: CASSLVGLSNQPQHF.

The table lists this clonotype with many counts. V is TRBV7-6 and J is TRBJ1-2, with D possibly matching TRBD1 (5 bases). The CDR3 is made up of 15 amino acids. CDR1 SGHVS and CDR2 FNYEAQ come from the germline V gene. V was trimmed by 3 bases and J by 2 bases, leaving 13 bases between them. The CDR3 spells CASSFKRGSNYGYTF. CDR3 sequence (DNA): TGTGCCAGCAGCTTTAAAAGGGGCAGCAACTATGGCTACACCTTC. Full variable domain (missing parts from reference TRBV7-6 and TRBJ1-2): GAGVSQSPRYKVTKRGQDVALRCDPISGHVSLYWYRQALGQGPEFLTYFNYEAQQDKSGLPNDRFSAERPEGSISTLTIQRTEQRDSAMYRCASSFKRGSNYGYTFGSGTRLTVV.

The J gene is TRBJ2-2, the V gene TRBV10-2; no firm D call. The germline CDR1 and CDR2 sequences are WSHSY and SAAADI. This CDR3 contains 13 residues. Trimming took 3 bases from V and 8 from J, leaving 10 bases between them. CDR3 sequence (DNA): TGCGCCAGCAGTGATTACGAGAAGGGGGAGCTGTTTTTT. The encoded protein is CASSDYEKGELFF.